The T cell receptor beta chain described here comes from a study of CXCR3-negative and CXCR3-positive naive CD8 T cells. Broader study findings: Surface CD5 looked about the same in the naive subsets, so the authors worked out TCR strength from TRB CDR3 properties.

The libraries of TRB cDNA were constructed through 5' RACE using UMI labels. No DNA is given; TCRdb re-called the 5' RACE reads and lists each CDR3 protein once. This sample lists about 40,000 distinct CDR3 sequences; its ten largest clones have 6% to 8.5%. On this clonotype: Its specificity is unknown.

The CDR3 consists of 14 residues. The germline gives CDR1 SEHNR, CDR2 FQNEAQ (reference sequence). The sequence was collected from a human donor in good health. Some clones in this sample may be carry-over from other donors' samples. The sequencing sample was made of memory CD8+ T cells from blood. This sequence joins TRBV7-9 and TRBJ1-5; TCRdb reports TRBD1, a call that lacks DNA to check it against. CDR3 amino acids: CASSSQGANQPQHF.